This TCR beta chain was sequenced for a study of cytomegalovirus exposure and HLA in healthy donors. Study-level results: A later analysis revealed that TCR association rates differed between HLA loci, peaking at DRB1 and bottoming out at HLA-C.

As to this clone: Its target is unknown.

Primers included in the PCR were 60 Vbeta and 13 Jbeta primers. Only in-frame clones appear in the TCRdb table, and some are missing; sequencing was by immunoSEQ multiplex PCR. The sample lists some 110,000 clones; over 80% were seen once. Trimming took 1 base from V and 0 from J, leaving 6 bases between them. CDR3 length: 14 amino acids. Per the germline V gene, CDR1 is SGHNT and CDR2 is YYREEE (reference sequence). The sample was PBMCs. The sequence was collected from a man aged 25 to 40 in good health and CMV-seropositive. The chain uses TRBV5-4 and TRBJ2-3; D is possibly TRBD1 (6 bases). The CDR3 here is CASSLTGSTDTQYF. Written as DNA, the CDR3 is TGTGCCAGCAGCTTGACAGGGAGCACAGATACGCAGTATTTT.